Below, 17 T cell receptor beta chains from the same sample are listed, as sequenced in a study of blood T cell repertoires in COVID-19. Profiled with immunoSEQ multiplex PCR; TCRdb holds only in-frame clones, not every one. The sample carries 200,000 to 250,000 clones, roughly 89% recorded once. Sequenced material: peripheral blood. The source is a man in his sixties who had recovered from COVID-19.

The CDR3, as DNA: TGTGCCATCAGGCAGGATAATTCACCCCTCCACTTT. It yields the protein CAIRQDNSPLHF. This chain links TRBV10-3 with TRBJ1-6; no definite D call. Germline lookup yields CDR1 ENHRY and CDR2 SYGVKD. This CDR3 spans 12 amino acids. Trimming removed 6 bases from V and 5 bases from J, with 5 bases in between.

The gene calls are TRBV6-5 and TRBJ1-1; 7 bases are shared with TRBD1. The germline gives CDR1 MNHEY, CDR2 SVGAGI. This CDR3 contains 14 residues. The V gene end was trimmed by 8 bases and the J gene end by 1 base; junction bases not matched to a gene: 7. The DNA of the CDR3 is TGTGCCAGCGGATTGACAGGGCGGAACACTGAAGCTTTCTTT. It encodes CASGLTGRNTEAFF.

The chain uses TRBV28 and TRBJ1-5, with D uncertain. CDR1 and CDR2 (germline): MDHEN, SYDVKM. The CDR3 covers 15 residues. V lost 4 bases to trimming and J lost 2 bases, with 12 bases between them. The CDR3 reads CASSSAEAGNQPQHF. Here the CDR3 DNA reads TGTGCCAGCAGTTCTGCGGAGGCCGGCAATCAGCCCCAGCATTTT.

V usage is TRBV5-1 and J usage is TRBJ2-1, with 7 bases identical to TRBD2. The CDR3 consists of 16 residues. Germline CDR1 reads SGHRS; CDR2 reads YFSETQ. The V and J ends lost 1 base and 2 bases, in that order; junction bases with no gene match: 6. CDR3 coding DNA: TGCGCCAGCAGCTTGTATTCGGGAGGTACCTACAATGAGCAGTTCTTC. Translated: CASSLYSGGTYNEQFF.

The table lists this clone with a few counts. The V and J genes are TRBV7-2 and TRBJ2-1; no firm D call. The CDR3 spans 10 residues. Germline V gives CDR1 SGHTA, CDR2 FQGNSA. The germline V and J ends were trimmed by 11 bases and 8 bases, with 10 bases remaining between them. The CDR3 loop is CAHERYEQFF. CDR3 in DNA: TGTGCCCACGAGAGGTATGAGCAGTTCTTC.

This sequence joins TRBV28 and TRBJ2-7; TRBD1 agrees at 7 bases. Germline V CDR1 and CDR2: MDHEN, SYDVKM. The CDR3 loop spans 14 amino acids. The ends lost 10 bases at V and 3 bases at J; junction bases unmatched: 12. CDR3 sequence (DNA): TGTGCCACCAAACAGACAGGGAGTTACTACGAGCAGTACTTC. Translating it yields CATKQTGSYYEQYF.

The chain has TRBV2 and TRBJ2-1; 10 nucleotides align to TRBD2. This CDR3 contains 15 residues. The germline CDR1 and CDR2 sequences are SNHLY and FYNNEI. Losses at the gene ends were 6 bases for V and 6 bases for J; bases not matched to a gene: 8. CDR3 region: CASRQRLAGLNEQFF. In DNA form, the CDR3 reads TGTGCCAGCAGACAGCGACTAGCGGGCCTCAATGAGCAGTTCTTC.

The V and J genes are TRBV7-2 and TRBJ2-3; the D gene is possibly TRBD2 (6 bases). V shed 3 bases and J shed 2 bases, with 9 bases lying between them. This CDR3 contains 14 residues. Germline values: CDR1 SGHTA, CDR2 FQGNSA. DNA for the CDR3: TGTGCCAGCAGCTTTAGCGGAGCCACAGATACGCAGTATTTT. This encodes CASSFSGATDTQYF. Filled out from reference TRBV7-2 and TRBJ2-3, the complete variable domain reads GAGVSQSPSNKVTEKGKDVELRCDPISGHTALYWYRQSLGQGLEFLIYFQGNSAPDKSGLPSDRFSAERTGGSVSTLTIQRTQQEDSAVYLCASSFSGATDTQYFGPGTRLTVL.

The chain is built from TRBV5-8 and TRBJ1-2; the match to TRBD1 covers 7 bases. This CDR3 has 13 amino acids. Per germline, CDR1 SGHTS and CDR2 YDEGEE. The trim removed 4 bases at V and 8 bases at J, leaving 8 bases unmatched. The CDR3 spells CASSDGQEEGYTF. DNA of the CDR3: TGTGCCAGCAGCGACGGACAGGAAGAGGGCTACACCTTC.

V gene TRBV3-1 (or the pseudogene TRBV3-2) combines with J gene TRBJ2-3; D is ambiguous. The V and J ends lost 6 bases and 1 base respectively, with 5 bases between them. Germline loops: CDR1 LGHDT, CDR2 YNNKEL (reference sequence). The length of the CDR3 is 12 residues. In nucleotides, the CDR3 is TGTGCCAGCAGGAGTCGCACAGATACGCAGTATTTT. Encoded protein: CASRSRTDTQYF.

The chain has TRBV28 and TRBJ2-2; 7 positions match TRBD2. The V segment lost 7 bases and the J segment 0 bases; nucleotides outside the gene matches: 5. The germline V gene has CDR1 MDHEN and CDR2 SYDVKM. This CDR3 has 15 amino acids. CDR3 region: CASTVGGANTGELFF. The CDR3 DNA reads TGTGCCAGCACCGTGGGGGGGGCGAACACCGGGGAGCTGTTTTTT.

The chain links TRBV14 to TRBJ1-1, with D uncertain. V was pared by 4 bases and J by 5 bases, with 11 bases between. CDR3 length equals 13 residues. Germline-derived CDR1 and CDR2 are SGHDN and FVKESK. CDR3 sequence: CASSPLSRTEAFF. CDR3 nucleotide sequence: TGTGCCAGCAGCCCCCTCTCGAGGACTGAAGCTTTCTTT.

J is TRBJ2-1 and V is TRBV19; TRBD2 matches 8 bases. V lost 5 bases and J lost 6; bases outside the gene matches: 0. The CDR3 is made up of 12 amino acids. The germline CDR1 and CDR2 sequences are LNHDA and SQIVND (reference sequence). CDR3 DNA: TGTGCCAGTAGTCGGGGGGGCAATGAGCAGTTCTTC. This codes for CASSRGGNEQFF.

This rearrangement joins TRBV6-6 to TRBJ1-3; 7 bases are a match to TRBD1. After removal of 5 bases from V and 4 bases from J, the junction contained 14 bases not matched to a gene. The germline gives CDR1 MNHNY, CDR2 SVGAGI (reference sequence). This CDR3 region has 17 residues. For the CDR3, the DNA is TGTGCCAGCAGTCGCCTCCTACAGGGGAAAACCGGAAACACCATATATTTT. It is translated as CASSRLLQGKTGNTIYF.

This chain connects TRBV7-2 to TRBJ2-7, with D unresolved. The V gene's germline CDR1 is SGHTA and CDR2 FQGNSA. Trimming left V 0 bases short and J 2 bases short, with 8 bases between. This CDR3 comprises 14 residues. The CDR3 DNA reads TGTGCCAGCAGCTTAGCCGTCACAGCCTACGAGCAGTACTTC. Translated: CASSLAVTAYEQYF.

The chain has TRBV10-3 and TRBJ2-2; 10 bases map to TRBD1. V was pared by 6 bases and J by 5 bases, with 6 bases of the junction left unmatched. The CDR3 runs to 15 residues. Germline CDR1 and CDR2: ENHRY and SYGVKD. In DNA, the CDR3 is TGTGCCATCAGCGATGGACAGGGGGGGACCGGGGAGCTGTTTTTT. It yields the protein CAISDGQGGTGELFF.

The table lists this clone with a count of one. The V call is TRBV5-6, the J call TRBJ1-6; the D gene is possibly TRBD1 (6 bases). The germline CDR1 and CDR2 sequences are SGHDT and YYEEEE. This CDR3 spans 15 amino acids. The V and J ends lost 0 bases and 10 bases respectively, with 14 bases between them. CDR3 amino acids: CASSLAGGAGSPLHF. The CDR3 region has the DNA TGTGCCAGCAGCTTGGCCGGGGGGGCTGGATCACCCCTCCACTTT.